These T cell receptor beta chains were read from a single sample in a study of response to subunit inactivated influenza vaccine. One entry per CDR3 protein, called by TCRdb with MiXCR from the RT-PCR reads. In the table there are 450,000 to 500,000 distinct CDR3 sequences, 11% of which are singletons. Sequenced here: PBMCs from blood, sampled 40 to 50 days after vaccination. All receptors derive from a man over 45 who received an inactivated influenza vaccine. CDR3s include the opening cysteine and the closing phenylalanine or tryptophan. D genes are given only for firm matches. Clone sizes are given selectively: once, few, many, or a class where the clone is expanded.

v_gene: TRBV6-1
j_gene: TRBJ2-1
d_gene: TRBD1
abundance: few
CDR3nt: TGTGCCAGCAAAGGGGGCGGCTACAATGAGCAGTTCTTC
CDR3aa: CASKGGGYNEQFF

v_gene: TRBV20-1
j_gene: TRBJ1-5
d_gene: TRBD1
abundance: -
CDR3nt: TGCAGTGCTAAAGCCGGGACAGAGATTCAGCCCCAGCATTTT
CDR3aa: CSAKAGTEIQPQHF

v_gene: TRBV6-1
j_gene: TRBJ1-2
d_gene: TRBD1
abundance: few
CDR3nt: TGTGCCAGCAGTGAAACCGGGACAGAGATATATGGCTACACCTTC
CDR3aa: CASSETGTEIYGYTF

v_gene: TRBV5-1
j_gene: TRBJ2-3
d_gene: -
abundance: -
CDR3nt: TGCGCCAGCAGCTTCACGTTGGGAGGTTTTGTAGATACGCAGTATTTT
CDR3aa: CASSFTLGGFVDTQYF

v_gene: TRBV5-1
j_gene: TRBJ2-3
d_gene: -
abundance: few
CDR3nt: TGCGCCAGCAGTTTACTAGGGTCGAGGACAGATACGCAGTATTTT
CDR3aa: CASSLLGSRTDTQYF

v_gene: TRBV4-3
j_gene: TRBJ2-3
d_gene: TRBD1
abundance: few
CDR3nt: TGCGCCAGCAGCCAAGATTCCTGGACAGGGTTTACAGATACGCAGTATTTT
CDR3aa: CASSQDSWTGFTDTQYF

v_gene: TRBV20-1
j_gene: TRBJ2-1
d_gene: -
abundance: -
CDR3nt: TGCAGCGCTTTTCGACGGGGGTACAATGAGCAGTTCTTC
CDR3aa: CSAFRRGYNEQFF

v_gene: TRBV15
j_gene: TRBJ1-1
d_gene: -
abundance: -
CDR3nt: TGTGCCACCAGCAGAGACAGGATTGGCACTGAAGCTTTCTTT
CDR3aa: CATSRDRIGTEAFF

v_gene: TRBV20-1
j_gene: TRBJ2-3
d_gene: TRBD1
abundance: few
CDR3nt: TGCAGTGCCCCGGGACAGGGGTCTTCAGATACGCAGTATTTT
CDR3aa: CSAPGQGSSDTQYF

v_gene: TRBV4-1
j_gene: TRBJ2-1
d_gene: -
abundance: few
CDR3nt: TGCGCCAGCAGCCACCTTCCGGCAGCGGGCTACAATGAGCAGTTCTTC
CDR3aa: CASSHLPAAGYNEQFF

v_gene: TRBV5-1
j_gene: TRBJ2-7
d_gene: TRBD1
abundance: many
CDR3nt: TGCGCCAGCAGCTTGGAACCGGGGACAGCCTCCTACGAGCAGTACTTC
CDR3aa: CASSLEPGTASYEQYF

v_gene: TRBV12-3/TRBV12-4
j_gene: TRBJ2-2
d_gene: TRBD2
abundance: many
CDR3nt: TGTGCCAGCAGTTTCCGAGTCGGGGGGGTCACCGGGGAGCTGTTTTTT
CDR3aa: CASSFRVGGVTGELFF

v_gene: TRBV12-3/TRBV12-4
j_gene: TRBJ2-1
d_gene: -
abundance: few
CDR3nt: TGTGCCAGCAGCCACCGGGGGTCGGAGTTCTTC
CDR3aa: CASSHRGSEFF

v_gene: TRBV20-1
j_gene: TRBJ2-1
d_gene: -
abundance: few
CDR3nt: TGCAGTGCTAGACCGACTTCCTACAATGAGCAGTTCTTC
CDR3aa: CSARPTSYNEQFF

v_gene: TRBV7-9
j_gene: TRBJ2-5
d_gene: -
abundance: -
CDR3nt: TGTGCCAGCAGCTTAGGGCTCCGACGGGTAGAGACCCAGTACTTC
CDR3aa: CASSLGLRRVETQYF

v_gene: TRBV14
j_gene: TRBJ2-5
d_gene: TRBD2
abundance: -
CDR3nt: TGTGCCAGCAGCCCGAGGGCCGGGGGGAAAGAGACCCAGTACTTC
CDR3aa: CASSPRAGGKETQYF

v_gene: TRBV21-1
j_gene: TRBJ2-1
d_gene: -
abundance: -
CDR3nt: TGTGCCAGCAGCAAATCGAGGGGTGGGCACAATGAGCAGTTCTTC
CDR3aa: CASSKSRGGHNEQFF

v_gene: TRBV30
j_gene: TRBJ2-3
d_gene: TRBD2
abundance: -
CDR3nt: TGTGCCTGGAGTGGACTAGCGGGAAGCACAGATACGCAGTATTTT
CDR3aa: CAWSGLAGSTDTQYF

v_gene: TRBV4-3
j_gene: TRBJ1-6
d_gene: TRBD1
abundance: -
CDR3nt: TGCGCCAGCAGCCAAGAGGGACAGGGAGTGGATTCACCCCTCCACTTT
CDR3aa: CASSQEGQGVDSPLHF

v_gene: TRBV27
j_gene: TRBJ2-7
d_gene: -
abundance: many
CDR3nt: TGTGCCAGCAGTTTAACCCAGAGCACCTACGAGCAGTACTTC
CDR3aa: CASSLTQSTYEQYF

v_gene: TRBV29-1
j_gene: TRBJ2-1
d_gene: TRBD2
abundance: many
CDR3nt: TGCAGCGTTGCCCTGGGGACTAGCAGATACAATGAGCAGTTCTTC
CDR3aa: CSVALGTSRYNEQFF

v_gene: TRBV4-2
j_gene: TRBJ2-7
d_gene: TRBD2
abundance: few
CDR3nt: TGTGCCAGCAGCCAACGGATCCTAGCGGGGCATGGGAGTCCCTACGAGCAGTACTTC
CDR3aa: CASSQRILAGHGSPYEQYF